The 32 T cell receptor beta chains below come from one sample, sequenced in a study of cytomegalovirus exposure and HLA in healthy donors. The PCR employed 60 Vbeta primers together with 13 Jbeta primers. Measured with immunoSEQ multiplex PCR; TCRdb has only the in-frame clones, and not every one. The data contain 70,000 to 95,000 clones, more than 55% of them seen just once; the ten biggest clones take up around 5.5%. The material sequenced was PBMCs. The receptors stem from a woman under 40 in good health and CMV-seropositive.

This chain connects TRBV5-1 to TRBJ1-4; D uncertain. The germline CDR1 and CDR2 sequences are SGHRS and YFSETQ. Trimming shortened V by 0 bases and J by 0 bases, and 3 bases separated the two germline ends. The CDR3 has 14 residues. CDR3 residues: CASSLASTNEKLFF. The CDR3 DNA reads TGCGCCAGCAGCTTGGCGTCAACTAATGAAAAACTGTTTTTT.

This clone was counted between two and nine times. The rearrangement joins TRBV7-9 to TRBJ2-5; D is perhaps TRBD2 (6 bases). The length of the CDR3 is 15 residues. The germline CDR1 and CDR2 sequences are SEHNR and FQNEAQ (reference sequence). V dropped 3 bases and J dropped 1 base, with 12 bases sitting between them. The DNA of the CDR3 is TGTGCCAGCAGCTTTGGATCGGGACTCCAAGAGACCCAGTACTTC. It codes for CASSFGSGLQETQYF.

CDR3 in DNA: TGTGCCAGCAGTCGAAGGACTAGCGGGGGCTCCTACAATGAGCAGTTCTTC. The encoded protein is CASSRRTSGGSYNEQFF. The chain joins TRBV27 to TRBJ2-1; TRBD2 matches at 13 bases. Germline loops: CDR1 MNHEY, CDR2 SMNVEV (reference sequence). The CDR3 has 17 amino acids. V was pared by 5 bases and J by 0 bases, with 4 bases of the junction left unmatched.

CDR3 sequence (DNA): TGTGCCAGCAGTTCGCCATCCCCGGGACAGGGTTATGGCTACACCTTC. It yields the protein CASSSPSPGQGYGYTF. The chain combines TRBV28 with TRBJ1-2, with TRBD1 matching over 9 bases. The CDR3 totals 16 residues. V lost 4 bases to trimming and J lost 5 bases; unmatched junction nucleotides: 11. Germline V gene sequence: CDR1 MDHEN, CDR2 SYDVKM.

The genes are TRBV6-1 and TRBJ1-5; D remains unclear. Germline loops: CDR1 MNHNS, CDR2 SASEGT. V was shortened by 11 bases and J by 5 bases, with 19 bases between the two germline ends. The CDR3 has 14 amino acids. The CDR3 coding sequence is TGTGCCGGGAGCAGAACGGGAAGGGATCAGCCCCAGCATTTT. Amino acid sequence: CAGSRTGRDQPQHF.

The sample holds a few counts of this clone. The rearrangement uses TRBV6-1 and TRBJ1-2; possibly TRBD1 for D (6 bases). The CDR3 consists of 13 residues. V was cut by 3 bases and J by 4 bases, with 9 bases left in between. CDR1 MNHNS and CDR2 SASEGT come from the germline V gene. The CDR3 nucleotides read TGTGCCAGCAGTGAGGAGGACAGCTATGGCTACACCTTC. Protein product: CASSEEDSYGYTF.

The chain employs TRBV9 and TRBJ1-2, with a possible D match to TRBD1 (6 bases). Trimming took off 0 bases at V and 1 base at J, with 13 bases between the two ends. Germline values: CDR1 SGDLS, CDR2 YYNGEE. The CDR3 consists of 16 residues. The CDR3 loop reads CASSVGPGGGNYGYTF. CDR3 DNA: TGTGCCAGCAGCGTAGGGCCTGGGGGCGGTAACTATGGCTACACCTTC. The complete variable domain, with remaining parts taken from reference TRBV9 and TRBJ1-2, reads DSGVTQTPKHLITATGQRVTLRCSPRSGDLSVYWYQQSLDQGLQFLIQYYNGEERAKGNILERFSAQQFPDLHSELNLSSLELGDSALYFCASSVGPGGGNYGYTFGSGTRLTVV.

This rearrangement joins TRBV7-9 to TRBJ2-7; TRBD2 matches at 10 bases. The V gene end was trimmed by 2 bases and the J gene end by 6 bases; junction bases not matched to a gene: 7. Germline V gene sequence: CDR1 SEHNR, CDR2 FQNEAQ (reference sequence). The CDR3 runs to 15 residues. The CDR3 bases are TGTGCCAGCAGCTTAATGTCTAGCGGGGGTAGCGAGCAGTACTTC. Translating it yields CASSLMSSGGSEQYF.

The CDR3 bases are TGTGCCAGCAGTTACGGCGGGGGACCCACAGATACGCAGTATTTT. Translating gives CASSYGGGPTDTQYF. The chain employs TRBV6-5 and TRBJ2-3; 7 bases are a match to TRBD2. With V trimmed by 2 bases and J by 2 bases, 4 bases remained unmatched. Germline V gives CDR1 MNHEY, CDR2 SVGAGI. The CDR3 has 15 amino acids.

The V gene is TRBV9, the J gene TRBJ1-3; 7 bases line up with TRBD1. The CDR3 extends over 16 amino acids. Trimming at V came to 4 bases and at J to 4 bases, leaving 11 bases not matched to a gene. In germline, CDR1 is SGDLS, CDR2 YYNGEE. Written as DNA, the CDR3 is TGTGCCAGCAGCATCAGCCTCGGGACAGAGGGAAACACCATATATTTT. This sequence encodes CASSISLGTEGNTIYF.

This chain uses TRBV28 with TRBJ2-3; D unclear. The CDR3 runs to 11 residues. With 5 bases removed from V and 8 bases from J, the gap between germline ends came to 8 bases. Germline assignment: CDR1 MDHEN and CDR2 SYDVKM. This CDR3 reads CASSTSATQYF. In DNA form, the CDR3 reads TGTGCCAGCAGTACTTCCGCTACGCAGTATTTT.

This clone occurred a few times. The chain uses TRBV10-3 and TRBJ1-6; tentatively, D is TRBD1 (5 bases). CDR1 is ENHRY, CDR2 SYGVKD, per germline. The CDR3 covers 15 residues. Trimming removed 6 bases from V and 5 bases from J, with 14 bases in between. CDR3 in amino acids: CAISVGGGNNSPLHF. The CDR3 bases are TGTGCCATCAGCGTCGGGGGGGGTAATAATTCACCCCTCCACTTT.

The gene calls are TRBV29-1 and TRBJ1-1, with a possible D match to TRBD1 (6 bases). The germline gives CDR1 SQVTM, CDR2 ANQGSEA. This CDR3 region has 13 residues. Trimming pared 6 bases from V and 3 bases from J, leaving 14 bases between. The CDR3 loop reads CSVNPAGDTEAFF. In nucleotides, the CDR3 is TGCAGCGTAAATCCTGCAGGGGACACTGAAGCTTTCTTT. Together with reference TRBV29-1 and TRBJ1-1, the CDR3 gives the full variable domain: SAVISQKPSRDICQRGTSLTIQCQVDSQVTMMFWYRQQPGQSLTLIATANQGSEATYESGFVIDKFPISRPNLTFSTLTVSNMSPEDSSIYLCSVNPAGDTEAFFGQGTRLTVV.

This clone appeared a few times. CDR3 nucleotides: TGCGCCAGCAGCGTCCATTTGGATACGCAGTATTTT. The encoded protein is CASSVHLDTQYF. The rearrangement links TRBV5-1 to TRBJ2-3; no firm D call. Germline lookup yields CDR1 SGHRS and CDR2 YFSETQ. V lost 4 bases, J lost 6 bases, and 9 bases lay in between. The CDR3 is made up of 12 amino acids.

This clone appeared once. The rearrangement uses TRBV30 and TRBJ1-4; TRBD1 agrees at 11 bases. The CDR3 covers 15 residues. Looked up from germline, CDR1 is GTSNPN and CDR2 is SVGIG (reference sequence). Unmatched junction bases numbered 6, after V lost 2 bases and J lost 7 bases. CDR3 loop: CAWSYGQGASEKLFF. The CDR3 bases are TGTGCCTGGAGTTACGGACAGGGGGCTAGTGAAAAACTGTTTTTT.

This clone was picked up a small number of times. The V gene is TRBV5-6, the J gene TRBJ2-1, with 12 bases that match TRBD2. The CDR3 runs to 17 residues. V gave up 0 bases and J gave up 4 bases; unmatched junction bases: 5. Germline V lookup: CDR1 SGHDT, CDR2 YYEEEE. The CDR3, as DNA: TGTGCCAGCAGCTTGGAGTCACTAGCGGGGGGTTACAATGAGCAGTTCTTC. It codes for CASSLESLAGGYNEQFF.

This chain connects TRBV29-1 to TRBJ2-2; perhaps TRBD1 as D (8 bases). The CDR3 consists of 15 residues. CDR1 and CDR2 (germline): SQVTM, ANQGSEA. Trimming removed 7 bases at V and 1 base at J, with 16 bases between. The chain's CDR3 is CSGGSGTGNTGELFF. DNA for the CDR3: TGCAGCGGAGGGAGCGGGACAGGGAACACCGGGGAGCTGTTTTTT.

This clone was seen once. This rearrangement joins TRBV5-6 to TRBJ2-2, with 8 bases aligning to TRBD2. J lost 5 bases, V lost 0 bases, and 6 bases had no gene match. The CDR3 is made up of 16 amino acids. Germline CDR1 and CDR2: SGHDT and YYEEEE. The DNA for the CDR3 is TGTGCCAGCAGCTTGGGACTAGCGAGGGTTACCGGGGAGCTGTTTTTT. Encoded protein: CASSLGLARVTGELFF.

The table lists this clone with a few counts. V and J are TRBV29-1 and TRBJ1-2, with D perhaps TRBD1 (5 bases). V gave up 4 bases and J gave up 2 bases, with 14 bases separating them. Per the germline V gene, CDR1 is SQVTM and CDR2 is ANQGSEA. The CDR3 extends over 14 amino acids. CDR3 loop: CSVAGGEPNYGYTF. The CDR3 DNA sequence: TGCAGCGTTGCGGGGGGGGAACCCAACTATGGCTACACCTTC.

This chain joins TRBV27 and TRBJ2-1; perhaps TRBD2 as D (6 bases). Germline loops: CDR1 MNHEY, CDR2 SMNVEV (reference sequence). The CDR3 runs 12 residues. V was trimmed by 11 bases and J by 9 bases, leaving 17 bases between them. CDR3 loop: CAVNGGNGEQFF. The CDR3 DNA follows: TGTGCCGTTAACGGGGGTAACGGTGAGCAGTTCTTC.

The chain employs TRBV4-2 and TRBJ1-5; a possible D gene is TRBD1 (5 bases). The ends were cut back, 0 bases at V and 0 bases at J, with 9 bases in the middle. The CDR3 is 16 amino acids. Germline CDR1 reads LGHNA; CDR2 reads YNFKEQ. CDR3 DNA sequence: TGTGCCAGCAGCCAAGATCGGCAGGGTAGCAATCAGCCCCAGCATTTT. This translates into CASSQDRQGSNQPQHF.

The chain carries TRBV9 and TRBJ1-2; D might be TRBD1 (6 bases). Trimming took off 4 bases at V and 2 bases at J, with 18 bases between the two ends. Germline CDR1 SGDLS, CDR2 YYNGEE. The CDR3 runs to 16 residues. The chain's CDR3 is CASSTRGKGDNYGYTF. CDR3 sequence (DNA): TGTGCCAGCAGCACCAGGGGTAAGGGGGACAACTATGGCTACACCTTC.

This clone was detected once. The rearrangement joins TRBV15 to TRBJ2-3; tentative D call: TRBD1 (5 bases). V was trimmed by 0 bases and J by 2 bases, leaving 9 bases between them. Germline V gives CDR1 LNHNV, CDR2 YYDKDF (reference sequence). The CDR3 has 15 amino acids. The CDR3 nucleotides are TGTGCCACCAGCAGAGATTTTGGGGCCACAGATACGCAGTATTTT. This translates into CATSRDFGATDTQYF. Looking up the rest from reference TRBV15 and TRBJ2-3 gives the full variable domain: DAMVIQNPRYQVTQFGKPVTLSCSQTLNHNVMYWYQQKSSQAPKLLFHYYDKDFNNEADTPDNFQSRRPNTSFCFLDIRSPGLGDTAMYLCATSRDFGATDTQYFGPGTRLTVL.

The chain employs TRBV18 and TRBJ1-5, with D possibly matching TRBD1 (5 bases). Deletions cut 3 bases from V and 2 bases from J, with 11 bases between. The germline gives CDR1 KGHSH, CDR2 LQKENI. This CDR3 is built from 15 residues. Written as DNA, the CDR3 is TGTGCCAGCTCACCTTTTCAAGGGGGCAATCAGCCCCAGCATTTT. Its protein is CASSPFQGGNQPQHF.

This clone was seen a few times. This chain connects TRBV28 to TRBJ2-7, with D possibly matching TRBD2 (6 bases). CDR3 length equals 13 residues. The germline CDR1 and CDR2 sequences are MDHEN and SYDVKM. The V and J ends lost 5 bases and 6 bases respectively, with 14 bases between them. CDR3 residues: CASSIWRGGEQYF. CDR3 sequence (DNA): TGTGCCAGCAGTATCTGGCGGGGAGGCGAGCAGTACTTC.

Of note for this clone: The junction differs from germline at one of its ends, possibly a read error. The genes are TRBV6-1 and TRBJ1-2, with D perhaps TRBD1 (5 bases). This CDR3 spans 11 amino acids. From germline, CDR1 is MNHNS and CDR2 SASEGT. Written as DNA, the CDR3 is TGTGCCAGCAGAACGGACACAATCTACCCCTTC. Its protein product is CASRTDTIYPF.

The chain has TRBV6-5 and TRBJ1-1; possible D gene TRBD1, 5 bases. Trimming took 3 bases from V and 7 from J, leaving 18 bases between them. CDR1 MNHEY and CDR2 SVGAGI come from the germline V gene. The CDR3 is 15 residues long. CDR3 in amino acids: CASSYDGLRGDEAFF. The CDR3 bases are TGTGCCAGCAGTTATGATGGGCTCCGGGGGGATGAAGCTTTCTTT.

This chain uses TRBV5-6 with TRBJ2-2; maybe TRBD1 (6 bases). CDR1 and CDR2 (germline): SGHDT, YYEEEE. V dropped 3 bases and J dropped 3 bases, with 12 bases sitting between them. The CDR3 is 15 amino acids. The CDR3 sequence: CASSSGQTYTGELFF. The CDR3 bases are TGTGCCAGCAGCTCAGGACAGACTTACACCGGGGAGCTGTTTTTT.

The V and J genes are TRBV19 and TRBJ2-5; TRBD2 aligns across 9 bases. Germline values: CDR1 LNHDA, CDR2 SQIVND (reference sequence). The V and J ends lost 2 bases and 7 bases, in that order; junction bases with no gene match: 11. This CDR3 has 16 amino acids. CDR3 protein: CASSINGGGAFGTQYF. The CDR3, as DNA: TGTGCCAGTAGTATAAACGGCGGGGGGGCTTTCGGGACCCAGTACTTC. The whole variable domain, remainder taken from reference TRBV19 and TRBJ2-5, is DGGITQSPKYLFRKEGQNVTLSCEQNLNHDAMYWYRQDPGQGLRLIYYSQIVNDFQKGDIAEGYSVSREKKESFPLTVTSAQKNPTAFYLCASSINGGGAFGTQYFGPGTRLLVL.

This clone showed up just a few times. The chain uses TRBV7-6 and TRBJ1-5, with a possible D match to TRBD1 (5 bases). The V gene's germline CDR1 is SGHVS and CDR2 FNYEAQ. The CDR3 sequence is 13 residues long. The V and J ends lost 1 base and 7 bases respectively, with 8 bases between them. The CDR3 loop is CASSLEGAQPQHF. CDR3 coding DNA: TGTGCCAGCAGCTTAGAAGGGGCACAGCCCCAGCATTTT.

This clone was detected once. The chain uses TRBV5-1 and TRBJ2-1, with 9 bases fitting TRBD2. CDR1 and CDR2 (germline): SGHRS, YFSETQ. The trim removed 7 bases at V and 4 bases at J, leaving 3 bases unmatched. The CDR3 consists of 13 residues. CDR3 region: CASRRGGYNEQFF. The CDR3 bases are TGCGCCAGCCGGCGGGGGGGGTACAATGAGCAGTTCTTC.

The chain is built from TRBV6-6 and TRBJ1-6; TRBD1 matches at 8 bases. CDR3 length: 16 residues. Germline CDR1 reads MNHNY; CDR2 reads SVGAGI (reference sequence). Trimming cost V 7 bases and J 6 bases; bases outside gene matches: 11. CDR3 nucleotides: TGTGCCAGCAACACAGGGGGAGGTCTCTTTAATTCACCCCTCCACTTT. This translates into CASNTGGGLFNSPLHF.